This TCR beta chain was identified in a study of Tregs in tolerant kidney transplant recipients. Study-level findings and limits: In tolerant patients, donor-specific Tregs outgrew total Tregs, suggesting antigen-driven expansion. Validation in larger populations is needed because few patients were studied.

Remarks on this clone: The antigen remains unidentified.

The length of the CDR3 is 16 residues. Germline assignment: CDR1 MDHEN and CDR2 SYDVKM. Germline trimming cut 10 bases from V and 4 bases from J; bases unmatched to any gene: 18. The data were produced by immunoSEQ multiplex PCR, yet TCRdb's version contains in-frame clones alone and is incomplete. The sample has about 110,000 clones, almost 90% seen once. Unstimulated regulatory T cells (CD4+CD25+CD127-), CD4+CD25- non-regulatory cells, CD4 and CD8 cells were FACS-sorted from thawed PBMCs. This TCR was sampled from a human donor who received a combined kidney and bone marrow transplant. The specimen was CD4+ T cells from blood, collected before the transplant. The rearrangement joins TRBV28 to TRBJ1-2; TRBD1 aligns across 7 bases. DNA of the CDR3: TGTGCCACCATTGTTCTTCAGGGGGTTCAGGGCTATGGCTACACCTTC. Its protein product is CATIVLQGVQGYGYTF.